The 16 T cell receptor beta chains reported below all come from one sample, sequenced in a study of neoadjuvant anti-PD-1 for oral cavity cancer. Noted time point: after neoadjuvant nivolumab, at surgical resection. The repertoire was sequenced with immunoSEQ multiplex PCR; TCRdb's copy has only in-frame clones and lacks some. The sample holds 6,500 to 8,000 clones; around 63% are singletons and the top ten take 3.3%. Sequences were derived from PBMCs, sampled after nivolumab (anti-PD-1) treatment. The source is a person aged 35-79 years with oral cavity squamous cell carcinoma.

This clone is labeled as large. The chain combines TRBV28 with TRBJ1-5, with D possibly TRBD1 on 6 matching bases. The CDR3 is 13 amino acids. Germline assignment: CDR1 MDHEN and CDR2 SYDVKM. Trimming removed 10 bases at V and 3 bases at J, with 13 bases between. CDR3 in amino acids: CATGQVSNQPQHF. In nucleotides, the CDR3 is TGTGCCACGGGACAAGTCTCCAATCAGCCCCAGCATTTT. Using reference TRBV28 and TRBJ1-5 for the parts outside the CDR3, the full variable domain is DVKVTQSSRYLVKRTGEKVFLECVQDMDHENMFWYRQDPGLGLRLIYFSYDVKMKEKGDIPEGYSVSREKKERFSLILESASTNQTSMYLCATGQVSNQPQHFGDGTRLSIL.

In DNA, the CDR3 is TGCGCCAGCAGACCAACAGGGGGTAGCAATCAGCCCCAGCATTTT. It encodes CASRPTGGSNQPQHF. This sequence joins TRBV5-1 and TRBJ1-5; 8 bases map to TRBD1. With V trimmed by 5 bases and J by 0 bases, 4 bases remained unmatched. Germline CDR1 SGHRS, CDR2 YFSETQ. The CDR3 sequence is 15 residues long.

CDR3 bases: TGTGCCAGCTCACCACCGCCCGGCCTCAATGAAAAACTGTTTTTT. This sequence encodes CASSPPPGLNEKLFF. The chain recombines TRBV18 with TRBJ1-4; D remains ambiguous. With 0 bases removed from V and 5 bases from J, the gap between germline ends came to 10 bases. Germline loops: CDR1 KGHSH, CDR2 LQKENI. CDR3 length: 15 amino acids. Full variable domain (outside the CDR3, taken from reference TRBV18 and TRBJ1-4): NAGVMQNPRHLVRRRGQEARLRCSPMKGHSHVYWYRQLPEEGLKFMVYLQKENIIDESGMPKERFSAEFPKEGPSILRIQQVVRGDSAAYFCASSPPPGLNEKLFFGSGTQLSVL.

The gene calls are TRBV9 and TRBJ2-1; TRBD2 might be the D (6 bases). V lost 0 bases, J lost 5 bases, and 21 bases lay in between. CDR3 length: 18 residues. Germline-derived CDR1 and CDR2 are SGDLS and YYNGEE. CDR3 amino acids: CASSVGGNVWRGNNEQFF. The CDR3 DNA sequence: TGTGCCAGCAGCGTAGGAGGGAACGTGTGGCGGGGAAACAATGAGCAGTTCTTC. Drawing the rest from reference TRBV9 and TRBJ2-1, the complete variable domain is DSGVTQTPKHLITATGQRVTLRCSPRSGDLSVYWYQQSLDQGLQFLIQYYNGEERAKGNILERFSAQQFPDLHSELNLSSLELGDSALYFCASSVGGNVWRGNNEQFFGPGTRLTVL.

This chain uses TRBV2 with TRBJ2-1; 7 bases are a match to TRBD2. The germline V gene encodes CDR1 SNHLY and CDR2 FYNNEI. Trimming at V came to 5 bases and at J to 9 bases, leaving 7 bases not matched to a gene. The CDR3 contains 13 residues. The CDR3 region is CASSYLRGVEQFF. CDR3 coding DNA: TGTGCCAGCAGTTATCTCCGGGGGGTTGAGCAGTTCTTC.

The chain is built from TRBV4-3 and TRBJ2-3; D remains ambiguous. CDR1 LGHNA and CDR2 YSLEER come from the germline V gene. V was cut by 0 bases and J by 5 bases, with 15 bases left in between. This CDR3 is 16 amino acids long. The CDR3 region has the DNA TGCGCCAGCAGCCAAGATCCGCTATTGGGCCGAGATACGCAGTATTTT. Residues: CASSQDPLLGRDTQYF.

The chain is built from TRBV19 and TRBJ2-2; perhaps TRBD1 as D (5 bases). The germline V gene has CDR1 LNHDA and CDR2 SQIVND (reference sequence). The CDR3 totals 16 residues. Trimming removed 3 bases at V and 1 base at J, with 12 bases between. In nucleotides, the CDR3 is TGTGCCAGTAGTATTCGCACAGGCCAGAACACCGGGGAGCTGTTTTTT. Translation gives CASSIRTGQNTGELFF.

There are a few counts of this clone. The gene calls are TRBV19 and TRBJ1-3, with D uncertain. The V gene's germline CDR1 is LNHDA and CDR2 SQIVND (reference sequence). There are 16 residues in the CDR3. V was shortened by 1 base and J by 0 bases, with 10 bases between the two germline ends. The CDR3 sequence: CASSIASGSSGNTIYF. For the CDR3, the DNA is TGTGCCAGTAGTATAGCATCTGGGAGCTCTGGAAACACCATATATTTT.

This chain uses TRBV18 with TRBJ2-7; D is unresolved. The germline V gene has CDR1 KGHSH and CDR2 LQKENI. CDR3 size: 15 residues. The V and J ends lost 5 bases and 3 bases respectively, with 17 bases between them. The CDR3 coding sequence is TGTGCCAGCTCATCCGGGCAAGAGCACCTCTACGAGCAGTACTTC. Its translation: CASSSGQEHLYEQYF.

This clone appeared once. The J gene is TRBJ2-2, the V gene TRBV11-2; D is unresolved. Trimming stripped 4 bases from V and 5 bases from J, with 11 bases between. The CDR3 sequence is 14 residues long. Germline-derived CDR1 and CDR2 are SGHAT and FQNNGV. CDR3 in DNA: TGTGCCAGCAGCTCCAGTGTCAAAACCGGGGAGCTGTTTTTT. Translated, it gives CASSSSVKTGELFF.

This chain uses TRBV10-3 with TRBJ2-3, with 10 bases matching TRBD1. With V trimmed by 8 bases and J by 7 bases, 12 bases remained unmatched. CDR1 is ENHRY and CDR2 is SYGVKD in the germline V gene. The CDR3 extends over 15 amino acids. The CDR3 sequence: CAIGGPTGGSYTQYF. The CDR3 DNA is TGTGCCATCGGGGGTCCGACAGGGGGCTCATATACGCAGTATTTT.

V usage is TRBV7-8 and J usage is TRBJ1-4, with 7 bases fitting TRBD1. The CDR3 has 15 amino acids. Germline CDR1 is SGHVS and CDR2 is FQNEAQ. The trim removed 3 bases at V and 4 bases at J, leaving 5 bases unmatched. The CDR3 coding sequence is TGTGCCAGCAGCTTCGCGGGACAGTTTAATGAAAAACTGTTTTTT. Translation: CASSFAGQFNEKLFF.

V gene TRBV5-4 combines with J gene TRBJ1-2, with TRBD1 identical over 8 bases. J was trimmed by 7 bases and V by 7 bases; bases with no gene match: 21. Germline V lookup: CDR1 SGHNT, CDR2 YYREEE (reference sequence). The CDR3 extends over 17 amino acids. DNA of the CDR3: TGTGCCAGCCACTTGGTGGGGGCAGGGGGCAAAGCTGGTGGCTACACCTTC. It translates to CASHLVGAGGKAGGYTF.

V is TRBV18 and J is TRBJ2-1; 14 bases are shared with TRBD2. The germline V gene encodes CDR1 KGHSH and CDR2 LQKENI. The CDR3 spans 14 residues. Losses at the gene ends were 6 bases for V and 5 bases for J; bases not matched to a gene: 0. The CDR3 DNA sequence: TGTGCCAGCTCGACTAGCGGGGGGGACAATGAGCAGTTCTTC. This encodes CASSTSGGDNEQFF.

The chain uses TRBV5-1 and TRBJ1-4; TRBD1 matches 7 bases. CDR1 and CDR2 from the germline V gene are SGHRS and YFSETQ. CDR3 length equals 16 residues. V shed 2 bases and J 7 bases; nucleotides not matched to a gene: 11. The CDR3: CASSFTVQGGGEKLFF. DNA for the CDR3: TGCGCCAGCAGCTTTACGGTTCAGGGGGGAGGTGAAAAACTGTTTTTT.

This rearrangement joins TRBV7-6 to TRBJ2-7, with no clear D. CDR3 length: 15 residues. V was trimmed by 5 bases and J by 0 bases, leaving 14 bases between them. In germline, CDR1 is SGHVS, CDR2 FNYEAQ. Here the CDR3 DNA reads TGTGCCAGCAGCGGCCCGGCAGCTCCCTCCTACGAGCAGTACTTC. Protein product: CASSGPAAPSYEQYF.